This TCR beta chain derives from a study of cytomegalovirus exposure and HLA in healthy donors. The CDR3 sequence is 15 residues long. CDR1 is KGHSH and CDR2 is LQKENI in the germline V gene. The J segment lost 6 bases and the V segment lost 2 bases, leaving 7 bases of the junction unmatched. Researchers ran the PCR with 60 Vbeta and 13 Jbeta primers. TCRdb's table, derived via immunoSEQ multiplex PCR, lists solely in-frame clones and lacks some. The data show roughly 180,000 clones, with about three quarters seen just once and 11% to 15% held by the top ten. The clonotype originates from a man aged 45 to 65 in good health and CMV-seropositive. This chain uses TRBV18 with TRBJ1-2; 9 bases line up with TRBD1. Input material: PBMCs. The CDR3 bases are TGTGCCAGCTCACCAAGGGGACAGGGATCGGATGGCTACACCTTC. The encoded protein is CASSPRGQGSDGYTF. Based on the CDR3 plus reference TRBV18 and TRBJ1-2, the full variable domain is NAGVMQNPRHLVRRRGQEARLRCSPMKGHSHVYWYRQLPEEGLKFMVYLQKENIIDESGMPKERFSAEFPKEGPSILRIQQVVRGDSAAYFCASSPRGQGSDGYTFGSGTRLTVV.